This entry lists 12 T cell receptor beta chains sequenced from one sample in a study of T cells in Graves' hyperthyroidism and ophthalmopathy. Authors of the study amplified TCR beta CDR3 regions from RNA transcripts. The TCR CDR3 was amplified in a first-round RT-PCR using the HTBI primer set. One entry per CDR3 protein results from TCRdb running MiXCR on the multiplex PCR reads. The top ten hold about 7.9% of the sample, which has around 540,000 distinct CDR3 sequences, 46% seen once. The sequencing input was peripheral blood or thyroid tissue (not recorded which). Receptors originate from a young woman with Graves' hyperthyroidism.

The chain employs TRBV19 and TRBJ2-7, with TRBD2 matching over 10 bases. V gave up 3 bases and J gave up 6 bases; unmatched junction bases: 11. The CDR3 loop spans 16 amino acids. Germline CDR1 reads LNHDA; CDR2 reads SQIVND (reference sequence). CDR3 bases: TGTGCCAGTAGTATGGGGCTAGCGGGAGTGACCGGCGAGCAGTACTTC. Protein: CASSMGLAGVTGEQYF.

This clonotype was found once. The chain uses TRBV25-1 and TRBJ1-2, with a weak D call TRBD1 (6 bases). The germline CDR1 and CDR2 sequences are MGHDK and SYGVNS. The V end lost 3 bases, the J end lost 1 base, and 15 bases lay between the germline ends. The CDR3 loop spans 16 amino acids. The CDR3 spells CASSDPGTTSNYGYTF. The CDR3 DNA reads as TGTGCCAGCAGTGATCCCGGGACAACAAGTAACTATGGCTACACCTTC.

The V call is TRBV11-1, the J call TRBJ2-7; 14 bases agree with TRBD2. The length of the CDR3 is 16 residues. The V and J ends lost 5 bases and 2 bases, in that order; junction bases with no gene match: 5. The germline V gene encodes CDR1 SGHAT and CDR2 FQDESV (reference sequence). CDR3 sequence: CASSPRTSGGTYEQYF. The CDR3 bases are TGTGCCAGCAGCCCTCGGACTAGCGGGGGGACCTACGAGCAGTACTTC.

As to this clonotype: A much larger clone is a single base away; this may be a read error. V usage is TRBV10-3 and J usage is TRBJ1-6; D is undetermined. Germline V gene lookup returns CDR1 ENHRY and CDR2 SYGVKD. The CDR3 is 15 amino acids. Trimming left V 5 bases short and J 10 bases short, with 18 bases between. For the CDR3, the DNA is TGTGCCATCAGTTATTTGGAGACGAGGCAATCACCCCTCCACTTT. It codes for CAISYLETRQSPLHF.

This chain joins TRBV20-1 and TRBJ1-4; TRBD1 agrees at 7 bases. Germline V gene sequence: CDR1 DFQATT, CDR2 SNEGSKA (reference sequence). This CDR3 contains 15 residues. V lost 6 bases and J lost 8; bases outside the gene matches: 15. CDR3 protein: CSAARTGPRGEKLFF. The DNA of the CDR3 is TGCAGTGCAGCTCGGACAGGTCCGAGGGGGGAAAAACTGTTTTTT.

In the case of this clonotype: One end of the junction varies from germline; a read error may be responsible. The rearrangement links TRBV19 to TRBJ1-1; 10 nucleotides align to TRBD1. The CDR3 consists of 14 residues. Germline loops: CDR1 LNHDA, CDR2 SQIVND (reference sequence). CDR3 nucleotides: TGTGCCAGTAGGTCGACAGGGGGCGGCACTCAAGCTTTCTTT. Its protein is CASRSTGGGTQAFF.

This clonotype was picked up many times. V usage is TRBV12-3 or TRBV12-4 and J usage is TRBJ1-6; no reliable D call. The V gene lost 4 bases and the J gene lost 10 bases, with 11 bases spanning the gap. This CDR3 region has 13 residues. This CDR3 reads CASSSVEASPLHF. The CDR3 DNA follows: TGTGCCAGCAGTTCCGTCGAGGCCTCACCCCTCCACTTT.

The chain links TRBV5-1 to TRBJ1-5, with TRBD1 matching over 7 bases. The CDR3 spans 16 residues. In germline, CDR1 is SGHRS, CDR2 YFSETQ. With 0 bases clipped from V and 3 bases from J, the junction kept 6 bases outside the gene matches. CDR3: CASSLAPGQLNQPQHF. CDR3 nucleotides: TGCGCCAGCAGCTTGGCACCGGGACAGCTCAATCAGCCCCAGCATTTT.

The table lists this clonotype with a few counts. The gene calls are TRBV7-8 and TRBJ2-7; D might be TRBD1 (6 bases). CDR3 length equals 16 residues. Trimming cost V 0 bases and J 1 base, with 13 bases left between them. Germline CDR1 and CDR2: SGHVS and FQNEAQ. DNA for the CDR3: TGTGCCAGCAGCTTAGCCACAGGGCTTGAGTCCTACGAGCAGTACTTC. Amino acid sequence: CASSLATGLESYEQYF.

For this clonotype: Given a much more abundant clone one base away, this may be a read error. The chain couples TRBV2 to TRBJ1-5, with D maybe TRBD1 (5 bases). Between the trimmed V and J ends, which lost 3 bases and 6 bases, there was a span of 12 bases. This CDR3 comprises 14 residues. CDR1 SNHLY and CDR2 FYNNEI come from the germline V gene. CDR3 DNA: TGTGCCAGCAGTGAGGGGGGTTGGGGTCAGCCCCAGCATTTT. Amino acids: CASSEGGWGQPQHF.

The chain carries TRBV9 and TRBJ1-4; no clear D. Trimming pared 3 bases from V and 4 bases from J, leaving 13 bases between. The germline CDR1 and CDR2 sequences are SGDLS and YYNGEE. The CDR3 consists of 15 residues. CDR3 in amino acids: CASSAGRTGNEKLFF. The DNA of the CDR3 is TGTGCCAGCAGCGCGGGGAGGACGGGTAATGAAAAACTGTTTTTT.

As concerns this clonotype: Relative to the germline gene, one junction end is altered; a read error may explain this. The V and J genes are TRBV7-2 and TRBJ2-7; D gene unclear. The CDR3 contains 13 residues. Germline V gene data show CDR1 as SGHTA and CDR2 as FQGNSA. CDR3 sequence reads: CASSQDPGDEQYF. The CDR3 DNA reads as TGCGCCAGCAGCCAAGATCCAGGAGACGAGCAGTACTTC.